This record looks at one T cell receptor (beta chain) sequence and its context. The data originate from a study of shared T cell receptors in the human thymus. This table comes from immunoSEQ multiplex PCR, and its TCRdb copy is limited to in-frame clones, with some not included. The repertoire holds 700,000 or so clones, with around 85% as singletons. V trimming: 5 bases; J trimming: 4 bases; junction bases outside the gene matches: 8. Germline lookup yields CDR1 SGHNT and CDR2 YENEEA. The CDR3 spans 16 residues. The same sample was also used in a study of human thymus T cells. This second study says: Congenital heart defects were the reason for the corrective surgery that the donors, healthy Finnish infants, were having. There appeared to be biased usage of V and J genes in thymic and blood repertoires.

Material: thymocytes. The chain uses TRBV11-3 and TRBJ1-1, with 12 positions matching TRBD1. The TCR sequence derives from a girl under three years old with a congenital heart defect. In DNA form, the CDR3 reads TGTGCCAGCAGCCCTACCCGGGACAGGGGGCTCACTGAAGCTTTCTTT. Its translation: CASSPTRDRGLTEAFF. The full variable domain, in which reference TRBV11-3 and TRBJ1-1 provide the parts outside the CDR3, is EAGVVQSPRYKIIEKKQPVAFWCNPISGHNTLYWYLQNLGQGPELLIRYENEEAVDDSQLPKDRFSAERLKGVDSTLKIQPAELGDSAVYLCASSPTRDRGLTEAFFGQGTRLTVV.